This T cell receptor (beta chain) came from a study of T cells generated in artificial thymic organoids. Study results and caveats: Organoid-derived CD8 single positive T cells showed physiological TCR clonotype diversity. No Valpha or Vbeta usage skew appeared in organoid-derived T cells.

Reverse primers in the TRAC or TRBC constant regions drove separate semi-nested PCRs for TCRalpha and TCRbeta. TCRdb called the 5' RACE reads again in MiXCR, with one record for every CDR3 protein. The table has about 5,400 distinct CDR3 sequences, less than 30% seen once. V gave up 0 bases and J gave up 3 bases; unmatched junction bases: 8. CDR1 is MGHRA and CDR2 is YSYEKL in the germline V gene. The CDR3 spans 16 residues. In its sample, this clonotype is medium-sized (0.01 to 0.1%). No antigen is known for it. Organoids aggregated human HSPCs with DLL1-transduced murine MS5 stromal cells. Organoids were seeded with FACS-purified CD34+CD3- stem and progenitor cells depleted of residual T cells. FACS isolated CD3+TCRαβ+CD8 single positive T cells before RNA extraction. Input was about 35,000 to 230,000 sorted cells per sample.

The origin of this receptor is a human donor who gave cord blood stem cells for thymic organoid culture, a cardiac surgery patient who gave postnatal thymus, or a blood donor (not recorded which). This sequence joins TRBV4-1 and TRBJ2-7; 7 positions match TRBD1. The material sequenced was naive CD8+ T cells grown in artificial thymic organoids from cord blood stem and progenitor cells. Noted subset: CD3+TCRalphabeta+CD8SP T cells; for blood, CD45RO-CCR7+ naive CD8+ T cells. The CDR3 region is CASSQDEDRTFYEQYF. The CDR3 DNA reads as TGCGCCAGCAGCCAAGATGAGGACAGGACCTTCTACGAGCAGTACTTC.